One T cell receptor beta chain is described in this entry. Its antigen is currently unknown. The J segment lost 9 bases and the V segment lost 3 bases, leaving 10 bases of the junction unmatched. The CDR3 is 14 amino acids. CDR1 and CDR2 (germline): SGHRS, YFSETQ. Study-wide results and caveats: In terms of TCR gene usage, tumor memory CD4+ T cells clustered together with blood and lymph node memory CD4+ cells, as well as with lymph node naive CD4+ cells.

TCRdb independently ran MiXCR on the 5' RACE reads; one entry per CDR3 protein. Of 5,500 to 8,500 distinct CDR3 sequences in the sample, 50% were seen once. Sequencing was performed on naive CD4+ T cells sorted from a lymph node. Sample subset: naive CD4+ T cells, CD4+CD45RA+CD25-. The chain links TRBV5-1 to TRBJ1-1; 8 bases are shared with TRBD1. The source of this sequence is a female donor with breast cancer. The CDR3 bases are TGCGCCAGCAGCTCGACCAACGACAGGGGCAAAGCTTTCTTT. Its translation is CASSSTNDRGKAFF. Full variable domain (missing parts from reference TRBV5-1 and TRBJ1-1): KAGVTQTPRYLIKTRGQQVTLSCSPISGHRSVSWYQQTPGQGLQFLFEYFSETQRNKGNFPGRFSGRQFSNSRSEMNVSTLELGDSALYLCASSSTNDRGKAFFGQGTRLTVV.